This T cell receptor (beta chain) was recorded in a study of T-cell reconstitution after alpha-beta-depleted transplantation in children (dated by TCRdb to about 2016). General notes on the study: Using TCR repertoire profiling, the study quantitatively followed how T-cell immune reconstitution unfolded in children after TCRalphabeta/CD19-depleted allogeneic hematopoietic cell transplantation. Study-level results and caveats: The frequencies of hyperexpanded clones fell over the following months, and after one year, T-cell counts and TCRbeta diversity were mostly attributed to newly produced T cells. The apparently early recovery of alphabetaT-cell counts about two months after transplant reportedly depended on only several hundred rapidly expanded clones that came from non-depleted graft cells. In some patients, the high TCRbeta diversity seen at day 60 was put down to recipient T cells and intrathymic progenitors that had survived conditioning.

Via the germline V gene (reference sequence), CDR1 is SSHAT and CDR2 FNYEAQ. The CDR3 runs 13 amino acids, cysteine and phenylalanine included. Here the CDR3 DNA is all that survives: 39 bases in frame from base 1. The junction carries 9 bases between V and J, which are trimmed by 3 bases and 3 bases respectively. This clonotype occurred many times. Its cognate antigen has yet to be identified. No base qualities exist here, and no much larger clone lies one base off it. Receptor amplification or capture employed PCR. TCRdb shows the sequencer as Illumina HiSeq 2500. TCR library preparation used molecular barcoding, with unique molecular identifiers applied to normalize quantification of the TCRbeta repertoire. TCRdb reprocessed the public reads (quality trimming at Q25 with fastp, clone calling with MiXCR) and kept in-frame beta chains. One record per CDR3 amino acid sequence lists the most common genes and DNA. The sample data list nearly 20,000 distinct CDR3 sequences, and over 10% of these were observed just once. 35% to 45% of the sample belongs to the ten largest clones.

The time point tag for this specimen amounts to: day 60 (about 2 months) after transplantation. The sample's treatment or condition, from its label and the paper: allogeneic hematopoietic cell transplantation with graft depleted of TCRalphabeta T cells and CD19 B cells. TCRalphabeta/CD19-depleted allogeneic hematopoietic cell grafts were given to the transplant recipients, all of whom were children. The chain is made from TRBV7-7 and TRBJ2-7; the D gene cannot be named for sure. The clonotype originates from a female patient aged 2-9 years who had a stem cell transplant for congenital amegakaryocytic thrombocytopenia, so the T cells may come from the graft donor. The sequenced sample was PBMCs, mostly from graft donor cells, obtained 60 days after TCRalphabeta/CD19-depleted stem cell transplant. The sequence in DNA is TGTGCCAGCAGCTTGGATCTAGACTACGAGCAGTACTTC. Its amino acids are CASSLDLDYEQYF. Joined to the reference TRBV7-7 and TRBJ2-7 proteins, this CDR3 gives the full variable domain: GAGVSQSPRYKVTKRGQDVTLRCDPISSHATLYWYQQALGQGPEFLTYFNYEAQPDKSGLPSDRFSAERPEGSISTLTIQRTEQRDSAMYRCASSLDLDYEQYFGPGTRLTVT.